This T cell receptor beta chain was identified during a study of beta chain features in type 1 diabetes. The CDR3 contains 15 residues. The V and J ends lost 6 bases and 8 bases, in that order; junction bases with no gene match: 10. Looked up from germline, CDR1 is MNHNY and CDR2 is SVGAGI (reference sequence). This clone was picked up a small number of times. Its specificity is unknown. Whole-study findings and limits: When Type 1 diabetes patients were examined, their TCRB CDR3s proved moderately but significantly shorter in all four CD4+ subsets.

Staining for CD45RO/CCR7/CD25/CD127/CD95/CD27 allowed sorting of CD4+ naive, central memory, regulatory and stem cell-like memory cells. cDNA synthesis used the whole RNA isolate, giving expressed TCRB sequences. Around 3.9 million reads per sample were averaged for naive, central memory and regulatory samples. Only in-frame clones appear in the TCRdb table, and some are missing; sequencing was by immunoSEQ multiplex PCR. This table has roughly 610,000 clones, about 14% appearing once. The J gene is TRBJ2-1, the V gene TRBV6-6; 10 bases are shared with TRBD1. The specimen was naive CD4+ T cells from blood. The TCR was taken from a man aged 18-30 years in good health. The CDR3 region is CASREGQGPLDEQFF. As DNA, the CDR3 is TGTGCCAGCAGGGAGGGACAGGGGCCCCTAGATGAGCAGTTCTTC.